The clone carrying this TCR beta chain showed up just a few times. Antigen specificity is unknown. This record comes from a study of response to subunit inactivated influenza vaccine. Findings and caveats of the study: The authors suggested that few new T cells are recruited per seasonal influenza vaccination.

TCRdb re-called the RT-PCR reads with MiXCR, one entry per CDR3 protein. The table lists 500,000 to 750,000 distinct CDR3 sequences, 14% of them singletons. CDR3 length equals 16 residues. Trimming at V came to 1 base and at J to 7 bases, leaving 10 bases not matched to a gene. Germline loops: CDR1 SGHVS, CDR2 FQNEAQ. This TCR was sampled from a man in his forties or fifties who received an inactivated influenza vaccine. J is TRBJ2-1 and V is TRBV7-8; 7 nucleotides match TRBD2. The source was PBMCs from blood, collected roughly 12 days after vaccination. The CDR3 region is CASSLGRGSQMNEQFF. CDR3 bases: TGTGCCAGCAGCTTAGGCCGCGGGAGCCAGATGAATGAGCAGTTCTTC.